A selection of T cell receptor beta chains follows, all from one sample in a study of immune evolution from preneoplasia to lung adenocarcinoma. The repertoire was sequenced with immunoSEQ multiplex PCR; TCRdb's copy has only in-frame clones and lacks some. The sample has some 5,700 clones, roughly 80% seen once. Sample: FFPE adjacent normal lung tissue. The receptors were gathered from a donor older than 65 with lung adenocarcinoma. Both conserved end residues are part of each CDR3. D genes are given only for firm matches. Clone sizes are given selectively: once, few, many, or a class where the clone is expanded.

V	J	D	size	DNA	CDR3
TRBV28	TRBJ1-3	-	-	TGTGCCAGCAGTTTAGGGGCAGGTCAGGGAAACACCATATATTTT	CASSLGAGQGNTIYF
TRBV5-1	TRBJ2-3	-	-	TGCGCCAGCAGCTTGATCCGGGGTGCGGCAGATACGCAGTATTTT	CASSLIRGAADTQYF
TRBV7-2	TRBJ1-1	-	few	TGTGCCAGCAGCCCAGAGTTCTCGAGGCACACTGAAGCTTTCTTT	CASSPEFSRHTEAFF
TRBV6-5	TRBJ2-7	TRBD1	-	TGTGCCAGCAGTAGGGACAGGGACTCCTACGAGCAGTACTTC	CASSRDRDSYEQYF
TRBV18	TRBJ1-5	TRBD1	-	TGTGCCAGCTCACCTAACACAGGGGATAGCAATCAGCCCCAGCATTTT	CASSPNTGDSNQPQHF
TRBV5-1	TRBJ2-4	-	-	TGCGCCAGCAGCTACGGGGATCTAGCCAAAAACATTCAGTACTTC	CASSYGDLAKNIQYF
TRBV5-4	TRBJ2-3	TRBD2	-	TGTGCCAGCAGCTTGGATGCGGGAGGACGAGATACGCAGTATTTT	CASSLDAGGRDTQYF
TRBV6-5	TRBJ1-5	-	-	TGTGCCAGCAGTTTAAACAGGTTCAATCAGCCCCAGCATTTT	CASSLNRFNQPQHF
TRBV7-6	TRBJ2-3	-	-	TGTGCCAGCAGCGCCCGACCACCCGGGGATACGCAGTATTTT	CASSARPPGDTQYF
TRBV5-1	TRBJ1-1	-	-	TGCGCCAGCAGCTTCGACTCAACAGAAACTTTCTTT	CASSFDSTETFF
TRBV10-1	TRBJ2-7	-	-	TGCGCCAGCAGTGGGGCGACAGGGACTGTCTACGAGCAGTACTTC	CASSGATGTVYEQYF
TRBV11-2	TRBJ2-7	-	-	TGTGCCAGCAGCTTAGCCATCTTAGGATACGAGCAGTACTTC	CASSLAILGYEQYF
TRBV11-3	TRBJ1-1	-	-	TGTGCCAGCAGCCCGACAAACACTAAAGCTTTCTTT	CASSPTNTKAFF
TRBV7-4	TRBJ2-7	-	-	TGTGCCAGCAGCTCCTGCTGGGGTATAATACAGGGCCACAAATCCTACGAGCAGTACTTC	CASSSCWGIIQGHKSYEQYF
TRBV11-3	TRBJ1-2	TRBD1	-	TGTGCCAGCAGCCCACAGGGGGCGCAAGGCTATGGCTACACCTTC	CASSPQGAQGYGYTF
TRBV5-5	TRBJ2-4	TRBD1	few	TGTGCCAGCAGCGCCGAGGGGACAGGGAACATTCAGTACTTC	CASSAEGTGNIQYF
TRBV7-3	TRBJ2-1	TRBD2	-	TGTGCCAGCAGCTTAACGTCCAGCGGGAGTGTCAATGAGCAGTTCTTC	CASSLTSSGSVNEQFF
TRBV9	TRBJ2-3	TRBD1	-	TGTGCCAGCAGCGCAGAGGGGGGACAGGGATACTCGGATACGCAGTATTTT	CASSAEGGQGYSDTQYF
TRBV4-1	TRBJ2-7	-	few	TGCGCCAGCAGCCAATCTGGGGGGCGCTTTGACGAGCAGTACTTC	CASSQSGGRFDEQYF
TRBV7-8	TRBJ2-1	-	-	TGTGCCAGCAGCTTGGGGAGTGAGAATGAGCAGTTCTTC	CASSLGSENEQFF
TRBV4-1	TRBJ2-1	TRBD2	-	TGCGCCAGCAGCCAAGAAGGGATAGCGGGGTATAATAATGAGCAGTTCTTC	CASSQEGIAGYNNEQFF
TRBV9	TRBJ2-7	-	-	TGTGCCAGCAGCGTAGCACAGAGCTCCTACGAGCAGTACTTC	CASSVAQSSYEQYF
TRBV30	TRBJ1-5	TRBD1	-	TGTGCCTGGAGTCCTCAGGGGGGACCCCAGCATTTT	CAWSPQGGPQHF
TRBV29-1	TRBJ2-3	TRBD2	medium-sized	TGCAGCGTTGATTTTGCTGCAGCGGGAGGGGGAGATACGCAGTATTTT	CSVDFAAAGGGDTQYF
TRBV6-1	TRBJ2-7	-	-	TGTGCCAGCAGCCGGGGCCCGACCTACGAGCAGTACTTC	CASSRGPTYEQYF
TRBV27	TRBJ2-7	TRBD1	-	TGTGCCAGCAGGCCTACAGGGGACCAAAGGGACGAGCAGTACTTC	CASRPTGDQRDEQYF
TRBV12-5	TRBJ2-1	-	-	TGTGCTAGTGGCCCAACCTCGGGGGGCCAGGGCAATGAGCAGTTCTTC	CASGPTSGGQGNEQFF
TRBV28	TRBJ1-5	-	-	TGTGCCAGCAGTTCAGGCTATCAGCCCCAGCATTTT	CASSSGYQPQHF
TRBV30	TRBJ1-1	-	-	TGTGCCTGGAATTTGGGACCGAACACTGAAGCTTTCTTT	CAWNLGPNTEAFF
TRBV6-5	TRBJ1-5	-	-	TGTGCCAGCAGTTACTCGAGAGGGGGGGATCAGCCCCAGCATTTT	CASSYSRGGDQPQHF
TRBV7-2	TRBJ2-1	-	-	TGTGCCAGCAGCTTATTTGGGGTCCCGAGCTCCTACAATGAGCAGTTCTTC	CASSLFGVPSSYNEQFF
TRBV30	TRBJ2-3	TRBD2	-	TGTGCCTGGAGCGCGGGAGCAGATACGCAGTATTTT	CAWSAGADTQYF
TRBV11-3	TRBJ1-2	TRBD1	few	TGTGCCAGCAGCTACGGACAGGCCACGGGCTACACCTTC	CASSYGQATGYTF
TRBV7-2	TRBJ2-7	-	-	TGTGCCAGCAGCTTAGAGGCTAGCGTGACCTACGAGCAGTACTTC	CASSLEASVTYEQYF
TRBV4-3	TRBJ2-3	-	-	TGCGCCAGCAGCCAGCAGACAGTAGCTAGCACAGATACGCAGTATTTT	CASSQQTVASTDTQYF
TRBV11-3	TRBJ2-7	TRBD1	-	TGTGCCAGCAGCTCACGGACAGGGGGAGTCGAGCAGTACTTC	CASSSRTGGVEQYF
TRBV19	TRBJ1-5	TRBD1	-	TGTGCCAGTAGTACACAGGGGGCCAATCAGCCCCAGCATTTT	CASSTQGANQPQHF
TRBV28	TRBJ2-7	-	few	TGTGCCAGCCTCTGGGCCAGGGACTCCCCCTACGAGCAGTACTTC	CASLWARDSPYEQYF
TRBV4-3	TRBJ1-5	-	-	TGCGCCAGCAGCCAAGATTTCGGCCAGCCCCAGCATTTT	CASSQDFGQPQHF
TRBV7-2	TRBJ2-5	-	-	TGTGCCAGCAGTTTACAGAGAGAGACCCAGTACTTC	CASSLQRETQYF